Listed here is a single T cell receptor (beta chain). A junction boundary mismatches the germline segment, possibly from a read error. Using immunoSEQ multiplex PCR, the repertoire was profiled, and TCRdb retains in-frame clones only, with some absent. Of about 280,000 clones detected, around 88% appear once; the ten largest clones hold around 2.1%. Germline CDR1 reads MDHEN; CDR2 reads SYDVKM. CDR3 length: 13 amino acids. The record originates from a study of blood T cell repertoires in COVID-19. This TCR came from a young woman who had recovered from COVID-19. Sequencing was carried out using peripheral blood. The gene calls are TRBV28 and TRBJ2-7; TRBD2 aligns across 7 bases. The DNA of the CDR3 is TGTGCCAGCAGTTTATTCTCCAAGCGGGATACCTCGTTC. Protein: CASSLFSKRDTSF.